This T cell receptor (beta chain) derives from a study of OX40 agonist ivuxolimab in advanced cancers. Study background: Dose-escalation patients suffered from hepatocellular carcinoma, melanoma, renal cell or head and neck cancer. Study outcomes and limitations: CD8+ T cells showed, on average, more clonal expansion than CD4+ cells. At 0.1 to 3.0 mg/kg, clonal expansion of CD4+ and CD8+ blood T cells had occurred by week 6.

Germline V gives CDR1 SQVTM, CDR2 ANQGSEA. The ends lost 6 bases at V and 3 bases at J; junction bases unmatched: 8. This CDR3 is 14 amino acids long. Clones were read by immunoSEQ multiplex PCR, and TCRdb kept only the in-frame ones, dropping some. The top ten hold around 12% of the sample, which has 30,000 to 40,000 clones, approximately 90% seen once. Turning to this clone: Its antigen is unknown.

The source material was CD4+ or CD8+ T cells sorted from blood, sampled in a trial of the OX40 agonist ivuxolimab. This clonotype was sampled from an adult with an advanced solid tumor such as melanoma, head and neck, liver or kidney cancer. The chain couples TRBV29-1 to TRBJ2-7; 10 bases map to TRBD2. The CDR3 is CSVEFSGRDYEQYF. In DNA, the CDR3 is TGCAGCGTCGAATTCAGCGGGAGGGACTACGAGCAGTACTTC.